This TCR beta chain emerged from a study of cytomegalovirus exposure and HLA in healthy donors (dated by TCRdb to about 2017). About the full investigation: According to an earlier analysis of 550 to 750 of the donors, about 179 million T cells yielded 90 million to 130 million unique TCR beta sequences and approximately 300 Gb of sequence data. About 310 gigabases of sequencing data and tens of millions of unique TCR sequences were included in an early release covering about 620 HLA-typed donors. The genetic ancestry cluster associated with self-reported Caucasian donors included roughly four fifths of the approximately 410 genotyped donors. The study aimed to test whether cataloging public T cell receptors could reveal signatures of past pathogen exposure. The T cell repertoires of some 700 subjects were profiled by immunosequencing and related to cytomegalovirus serostatus. In addition to the first cohort of roughly 700 subjects, a separate validation cohort of 120 different subjects was used. High-throughput TCR immunosequencing, statistical association of individual TCRs with disease status, and machine learning were combined to predict cytomegalovirus infection status. To study patterns of TCR occurrence, a later analysis re-analyzed previously published TCR beta repertoires from 666 donors and added high-resolution HLA genotyping. Rather than using new phenotypic data, the later analysis identified candidate immune exposures from TCR beta sequences and from how often those sequences occurred across donors. An earlier analysis of several hundred of the donors applied high-throughput TCR beta sequencing to assess whether each TCR beta V gene segment acted as functional or pseudogenic. Donor age, sex, ethnicity and CMV serostatus were collected together with the repertoire data. In a later genetic analysis, genome-wide SNP genotypes for about three fifths of the 666 donors were used, and that subset was treated as a discovery cohort. Every discovery cohort repertoire had been produced on one sequencing platform. Both class I and class II loci were covered by HLA typing, at four-digit resolution. The number of donors typed differed by locus, with about 629-630 for A, B, C, DRB1 and DQB1, around 520 for DQA1, 600 to 610 for DPA1, and around 430 for DPB1. Several DR-DQ haplotypes were treated as single units for association and clustering because of strong linkage in the cohort. Among under 450 genotyped donors of the cohort, an average of roughly 240,000 unique TCR beta nucleotide sequences were sequenced per donor, roughly 18% of them non-productive.

In total, 500 to 700 healthy bone marrow donors made up the cohort. At the time of sampling, every cohort member was nominally healthy, though immune exposures that went unrecorded were likely present. The donor was CMV seropositive and was included in the group of approximately 310 seropositive cohort members. Every donor gave a peripheral blood sample, and the peripheral blood mononuclear cells from that sample were used for TCR beta sequencing. Genomic DNA extraction from the blood cell samples was performed with the Qiagen DNeasy Blood Extraction Kit. Remarks on this clone: It has no known antigen specificity. No base quality information exists; no much larger clone differs at one position.

Here is what the overall study found, with its caveats: In a later analysis, HLA-associated TCR beta chains showed more clonal expansion and lower generation probabilities than non-associated chains that were equally common. Three of the identified cytomegalovirus-associated TCR beta chains were confirmed in vitro to be specific for cytomegalovirus antigens. In a later analysis, several top co-occurrence clusters were reported to appear linked to parvovirus B19, influenza, CMV and Epstein-Barr virus. A cluster of highly shared sequence variants was judged likely to be a technical artifact of the sequencing pipeline. This cohort had only TCR beta chains sequenced, and the lack of alpha or paired-chain data limited which features could be detected. Roughly uniform sequencing depth across donors was assumed in presence/absence analyses, although this assumption may not hold. Because counts were too low, some 17 rarely observed V segments, including chromosome 9 orphons, were left out of the earlier analysis of some 640 of the donors. The classifier was reported to diagnose cytomegalovirus status with high specificity and sensitivity in both the original cohort and the validation cohort. Broadly in line with IMGT annotations, most TCR beta V segments showed up in productive rearrangements about 87% or about 30% of the time in an earlier analysis of 587 of the donors. In a later analysis, the rate of TCR association differed among HLA loci, with DRB1 alleles having the most associated TCRs and HLA-C alleles having the fewest. Some IMGT-functional V segments, including TRBV6-2 and TRBV6-3, could not be distinguished by the 87-base-pair reads and were therefore excluded. Correlated functional status among segregating V segments might be attributable to linkage disequilibrium, but an unknown experimental factor could not be ruled out. HLA typing was unavailable for some donors at each locus, so association tests used only the typed subset. A further reported finding was that TCR beta sequences accurately predicted the HLA-A and HLA-B alleles for most subjects in the first cohort. A later genetic analysis associated a missense DCLRE1C variant with V-gene and J-gene trimming of TCR beta chains, and an independent cohort replicated the association. A later analysis found that most CMV-associated TCR beta chains appeared HLA-restricted, with HLA associations seemingly driven largely by CMV exposure. The authors suggested that the approach could potentially be generalized to other disease states and immunological phenotypes. The only immune exposure information available for the cohort was CMV serostatus. Most TCR sequences were seen in very few donors, while some public TCRs were found in many individuals. Assigning TCR associations to individual alleles was difficult when HLA alleles, especially DR and DQ, strongly co-occurred. The study listed 164 TCR beta chains as associated with cytomegalovirus. Specific HLA alleles were associated with around 18,000 TCR beta sequences at a false discovery rate of 0.05 in a later analysis. A later genetic analysis reported fewer N-insertions in productive TCRs among donors in an Asian-associated ancestry cluster than the roughly 700-donor mean.

For CDR1 and CDR2, the germline V gene lists MGHDK and SYGVNS. V is clipped by 3 bases and J by 8 bases, and the sequence between their germline boundaries is 20 bases long. The CDR3, from cysteine to phenylalanine, totals 16 residues. The DNA shown is the 48-base CDR3, in frame from base 1. The library was generated by the immunoSEQ multiplex PCR assay. The multiplex PCR relied on a mix of 60 forward primers for TCR Vbeta segments and 13 reverse primers for TCR Jbeta segments. A multiplex PCR assay on genomic DNA amplified the CDR3 region of rearranged TCR beta genes. The Illumina HiSeq System was used to sequence the amplified TCR beta libraries as 87-base-pair reads. As for the original processing: In a later analysis, 77 million or so unique TCR beta chains were counted across the 690 or so repertoires, and some 10 million of these chains were shared by at least two donors. To remove PCR and sequencing errors, raw reads were error-corrected and collapsed into unique sequences using a nearest-neighbor algorithm that merged closely related sequences. CDR3 sequences were aligned to IMGT reference sequences to assign V, D and J gene segments. For a sequence to be retained, a match of at least six nucleotides to both a V gene segment and a J gene segment was required. Rearrangements were classified as productive when the CDR3 lacked stop codons and remained in frame with V and J, and all other rearrangements were classified as non-productive. CDR3 was defined according to IMGT convention as the region running from the second conserved V-encoded cysteine to the conserved J-encoded phenylalanine. The earlier analysis of roughly 590 of the donors excluded sequences that lacked an unambiguous match to a single V gene segment. An earlier analysis of about 590 of the donors classified V segments as functional when productive rearrangements were above 56.7% and as segregating when the standard deviation between donors was above 5%. A statistical classification framework was built for diagnosing cytomegalovirus status from the catalog of TCR beta chain sequences. V and J gene assignment, in a later analysis, came from comparing TCR nucleotide sequences with IMGT/GENE-DB human TR gene sequences. In a later analysis, CDR3 sequences and most-parsimonious VDJ recombination scenarios were assigned using the TCRdist pipeline. In a later analysis, every TCR beta chain was defined by the combination of its CDR3 amino acid sequence and its V-gene family, and reads without a unique V-gene family were dropped. A later analysis removed 600 or so highly shared, low-generation-probability nucleotide sequences to deal with suspected cross-contamination and a sequencing artifact. In a later analysis, a clonal expansion index for each public chain was calculated from normalized within-repertoire ranks of inferred template counts. In a later analysis, generation probabilities were computed with a VDJ recombination model fitted to out-of-frame rearrangements, and the resulting probabilities were checked against IGoR. In a later analysis, TCR-TCR, TCR-HLA and TCR-CMV co-occurrence was scored with hypergeometric tests, and a repertoire-size bias correction was applied to TCR pairs. To estimate false discovery rates, a later analysis permuted the HLA or CMV assignments 20 times. In a later analysis, co-occurring TCRs were grouped using DBSCAN, with TCRdist sequence similarity added in when clustering inside HLA-allele-positive subsets. For co-occurrence clustering, repertoires with fewer than 30,000 or more than 120,000 public chains were excluded, along with four to six repertoires with anomalous nucleotide sharing. This immuneACCESS table, as held by TCRdb, lists in-frame sequences with V and J called but not all clones. Of the missing ones, under half trace to an unresolved V gene in checked studies; the others have no known cause. The DNA was the basis for D and trimming; V, J and clone size are from that table. Across this sample there are some 130,000 clones, with about 80% seen only once. Jointly, the top ten make up around 1.2% of the sample.

Source material: PBMCs. The chain couples TRBV25-1 to TRBJ1-3, with no D gene named confidently. This TCR derives from a male donor in good health and CMV-seropositive. The nucleotides are TGTGCCAGCAGTGAGACTCGGACGGGGTTTTGGGACACCATATATTTT. Its protein product is CASSETRTGFWDTIYF.